The rows below give T cell receptor beta chains drawn from one sample of a study of blood T cell repertoires in COVID-19. The data were produced by immunoSEQ multiplex PCR, yet TCRdb's version contains in-frame clones alone and is incomplete. The sample lists roughly 300,000 clones, around nine tenths occurring once. Sequenced material: PBMCs or T cells enriched from blood (not recorded which). Receptors originate from a woman aged 30 to 39 who had recovered from COVID-19. CDR3s include the opening cysteine and the closing phenylalanine or tryptophan. Each record gives: D gene, clone size, V gene, J gene, CDR3 protein, CDR3 DNA. A D gene is named only where the DNA matches it firmly. Rows may omit the clone size; those that give it use once, few, many or a size class.

D gene: NA
clone size: NA
V gene: TRBV6-2/TRBV6-3
J gene: TRBJ1-1
CDR3 protein: CASSYEQVSMNTEAFF
CDR3 DNA: TGTGCCAGCAGTTACGAACAGGTGTCCATGAACACTGAAGCTTTCTTT

D gene: TRBD1
clone size: NA
V gene: TRBV19
J gene: TRBJ2-5
CDR3 protein: CASSSWRTGDRETQYF
CDR3 DNA: TGTGCCAGTAGTTCGTGGAGGACAGGCGATCGAGAGACCCAGTACTTC

D gene: NA
clone size: NA
V gene: TRBV12-5
J gene: TRBJ1-2
CDR3 protein: CASGLGGNYGYTF
CDR3 DNA: TGTGCTAGTGGTTTGGGCGGAAACTATGGCTACACCTTC

D gene: TRBD1
clone size: once
V gene: TRBV4-1
J gene: TRBJ1-1
CDR3 protein: CASSQESGQGGPQAFF
CDR3 DNA: TGCGCCAGCAGCCAAGAGTCGGGACAGGGAGGGCCTCAAGCTTTCTTT

D gene: TRBD1
clone size: once
V gene: TRBV29-1
J gene: TRBJ2-7
CDR3 protein: CSVRRQGASYEQYF
CDR3 DNA: TGCAGCGTTCGGAGGCAGGGGGCATCCTACGAGCAGTACTTC

D gene: TRBD1
clone size: NA
V gene: TRBV24-1
J gene: TRBJ1-3
CDR3 protein: CATSDSSPLQGLGNTIYF
CDR3 DNA: TGTGCCACCAGTGATTCCTCCCCGCTACAGGGGTTAGGAAACACCATATATTTT

D gene: TRBD2
clone size: NA
V gene: TRBV19
J gene: TRBJ2-5
CDR3 protein: CASNPSGGSRAQYF
CDR3 DNA: TGTGCCAGTAACCCTAGCGGGGGATCGCGGGCCCAGTACTTC

D gene: TRBD1
clone size: NA
V gene: TRBV5-5
J gene: TRBJ1-5
CDR3 protein: CASSPLGQGNRNQPQHF
CDR3 DNA: TGTGCCAGCAGCCCGTTGGGACAGGGAAATCGCAATCAGCCCCAGCATTTT

D gene: NA
clone size: NA
V gene: TRBV30
J gene: TRBJ1-2
CDR3 protein: CAWSVGSGRGYGYTF
CDR3 DNA: TGTGCCTGGAGTGTCGGGTCAGGGAGGGGCTATGGCTACACCTTC

D gene: TRBD1
clone size: NA
V gene: TRBV5-1
J gene: TRBJ1-4
CDR3 protein: CASSGTGSLGNEKLFF
CDR3 DNA: TGCGCCAGCAGTGGGACAGGTTCCTTGGGTAATGAAAAACTGTTTTTT

D gene: TRBD2
clone size: NA
V gene: TRBV9
J gene: TRBJ2-7
CDR3 protein: CASSVGGRDEQYF
CDR3 DNA: TGTGCCAGCAGCGTGGGGGGGAGAGACGAGCAGTACTTC

D gene: TRBD1
clone size: NA
V gene: TRBV10-3
J gene: TRBJ1-1
CDR3 protein: CAISFSQGDLTEAFF
CDR3 DNA: TGTGCCATCAGTTTTTCACAGGGGGATCTCACTGAAGCTTTCTTT

D gene: NA
clone size: NA
V gene: TRBV9
J gene: TRBJ1-1
CDR3 protein: CASSVLTGNTEAFF
CDR3 DNA: TGTGCCAGCAGCGTCCTAACAGGGAACACTGAAGCTTTCTTT

D gene: NA
clone size: once
V gene: TRBV6-5
J gene: TRBJ1-2
CDR3 protein: CASSYARGYGYTF
CDR3 DNA: TGTGCCAGCAGTTACGCCCGGGGCTATGGCTACACCTTC

D gene: TRBD1
clone size: once
V gene: TRBV5-6
J gene: TRBJ1-6
CDR3 protein: CASSVRGTGGRNSPLHF
CDR3 DNA: TGTGCCAGCAGCGTACGGGGGACAGGGGGCCGTAATTCACCCCTCCACTTT

D gene: TRBD1
clone size: NA
V gene: TRBV10-3
J gene: TRBJ2-2
CDR3 protein: CAISDRGVTGELFF
CDR3 DNA: TGTGCCATCAGCGACAGGGGGGTCACCGGGGAGCTGTTTTTT

D gene: TRBD1
clone size: NA
V gene: TRBV5-1
J gene: TRBJ1-5
CDR3 protein: CASSEGGTGNQPQHF
CDR3 DNA: TGCGCCAGCAGCGAGGGGGGGACAGGAAATCAGCCCCAGCATTTT

D gene: NA
clone size: NA
V gene: TRBV6-2/TRBV6-3
J gene: TRBJ2-7
CDR3 protein: CASSSGQALSSYEQYF
CDR3 DNA: TGTGCCAGCAGTAGTGGCCAGGCCTTAAGCTCCTACGAGCAGTACTTC

D gene: NA
clone size: NA
V gene: TRBV19
J gene: TRBJ1-2
CDR3 protein: CASSTGAGGGYTF
CDR3 DNA: TGTGCCAGTAGTACCGGGGCCGGGGGTGGCTACACCTTC

D gene: TRBD1
clone size: NA
V gene: TRBV6-5
J gene: TRBJ1-5
CDR3 protein: CASSPDRVQGTQHF
CDR3 DNA: TGTGCCAGCAGCCCCGACAGGGTACAAGGTACCCAGCATTTT

D gene: NA
clone size: NA
V gene: TRBV3-1/TRBV3-2
J gene: TRBJ1-2
CDR3 protein: CASSGQPNYGYTF
CDR3 DNA: TGTGCCAGCAGCGGCCAACCGAACTATGGCTACACCTTC

D gene: TRBD1
clone size: NA
V gene: TRBV14
J gene: TRBJ1-2
CDR3 protein: CASSQEKRQGRSGYTF
CDR3 DNA: TGTGCCAGCAGCCAAGAAAAGAGACAGGGCCGAAGTGGCTACACCTTC

D gene: NA
clone size: NA
V gene: TRBV27
J gene: TRBJ1-1
CDR3 protein: CASRQLMNTEAFF
CDR3 DNA: TGTGCCAGCAGACAGCTTATGAACACTGAAGCTTTCTTT

D gene: TRBD1
clone size: NA
V gene: TRBV6-1
J gene: TRBJ1-4
CDR3 protein: CASSADRGRSIDEKLFF
CDR3 DNA: TGTGCCAGCAGTGCGGACAGGGGGCGTTCAATTGATGAAAAACTGTTTTTT

D gene: NA
clone size: few
V gene: TRBV7-3
J gene: TRBJ1-1
CDR3 protein: CASSLVRNMNTEAFF
CDR3 DNA: TGTGCCAGCAGCTTAGTCCGTAATATGAACACTGAAGCTTTCTTT

D gene: TRBD1
clone size: NA
V gene: TRBV29-1
J gene: TRBJ1-2
CDR3 protein: CSVIGQGEVYGYTF
CDR3 DNA: TGCAGCGTAATCGGACAGGGGGAAGTATATGGCTACACCTTC

D gene: NA
clone size: few
V gene: TRBV5-1
J gene: TRBJ2-7
CDR3 protein: CASSLEGTYSYEQYF
CDR3 DNA: TGCGCCAGCAGCTTGGAAGGGACATACTCCTACGAGCAGTACTTC

D gene: NA
clone size: NA
V gene: TRBV19
J gene: TRBJ1-6
CDR3 protein: CASSMTENSPLHF
CDR3 DNA: TGTGCCAGTAGTATGACAGAGAATTCACCCCTCCACTTT

D gene: TRBD1
clone size: NA
V gene: TRBV7-9
J gene: TRBJ1-4
CDR3 protein: CASSLAGGGEKLFF
CDR3 DNA: TGTGCCAGCAGCTTAGCAGGGGGCGGGGAAAAACTGTTTTTT

D gene: NA
clone size: NA
V gene: TRBV7-9
J gene: TRBJ1-4
CDR3 protein: CASSSDPSRVEKLFF
CDR3 DNA: TGTGCCAGCAGCTCCGACCCGTCGAGGGTAGAAAAACTGTTTTTT

D gene: NA
clone size: NA
V gene: TRBV9
J gene: TRBJ1-6
CDR3 protein: CASSPGGLNSPLHF
CDR3 DNA: TGTGCCAGCAGCCCGGGGGGTCTTAATTCACCCCTCCACTTT

D gene: NA
clone size: NA
V gene: TRBV7-2
J gene: TRBJ1-1
CDR3 protein: CASSLGVGVTNTEAFF
CDR3 DNA: TGTGCCAGCAGCTTAGGTGTCGGGGTGACAAACACTGAAGCTTTCTTT